Listed here are 18 T cell receptor beta chains from one sample, sequenced in a study of blood T cells in healthy people across ages. Through a sample-barcoded 5' primer and a J-beta primer mix, a second PCR was run for roughly 6 to 11 cycles. TCRdb redid the calling of the 5' RACE reads with MiXCR, one entry per CDR3 protein. The profile covers 380,000 or so distinct CDR3 sequences, with approximately 51% appearing a single time and approximately 51% taken by the ten largest. Material: blood. The source is a man in his 60s in good health.

Turning to this clonotype: This is likely a read error, given that the CDR3 carries no conserved phenylalanine or tryptophan at its end. The chain combines TRBV5-1 with TRBJ1-6, with a tentative D call TRBD1 (5 bases). The CDR3 consists of 12 residues. The V and J ends lost 3 bases and 10 bases respectively, with 8 bases between them. CDR1 and CDR2 (germline): SGHRS, YFSETQ. DNA for the CDR3: TGCGCCAGCAGCTCCAGGGAGTCACCCCTCCACAAA. Translating it yields CASSSRESPLHK.

The chain links TRBV5-6 to TRBJ2-1, with a tentative D call TRBD2 (6 bases). The germline CDR1 and CDR2 sequences are SGHDT and YYEEEE. CDR3 size: 15 residues. Trimming took off 1 base at V and 7 bases at J, with 15 bases between the two ends. The CDR3 DNA reads TGTGCCAGCAGCTTGACGGGGGTTGAGTGGAATGAGCAGTTCTTC. The encoded protein is CASSLTGVEWNEQFF.

V gene TRBV4-2 combines with J gene TRBJ1-5; possibly TRBD1 for D (6 bases). Germline CDR1 reads LGHNA; CDR2 reads YNFKEQ. The CDR3 has 16 amino acids. V lost 1 base, J lost 3 bases, and 13 bases lay in between. The CDR3, as DNA: TGTGCCAGCAGCCAAGTAACAGGGCGTTCCAATCAGCCCCAGCATTTT. Encoded protein: CASSQVTGRSNQPQHF.

This chain links TRBV6-1 with TRBJ2-3, with TRBD2 matching over 9 bases. The junction had 8 bases not matched to a gene; V was cut back by 3 bases and J by 4 bases. The CDR3 loop spans 16 amino acids. The germline V gene encodes CDR1 MNHNS and CDR2 SASEGT. The DNA for the CDR3 is TGTGCCAGCAGTGAGGCTCAGCGGGGGGCCGCAGATACGCAGTATTTT. Translation gives CASSEAQRGAADTQYF.

In DNA form, the CDR3 reads TGTGCCAGCAGTGTGGAGGGACTAGCGGGGGGGAGCTCCTACAATGAGCAGTACTTC. Translated, it gives CASSVEGLAGGSSYNEQYF. V gene TRBV25-1 combines with J gene TRBJ2-7, with 16 positions matching TRBD2. This CDR3 has 19 amino acids. V was pared by 4 bases and J by 7 bases, with 16 bases of the junction left unmatched. From germline, CDR1 is MGHDK and CDR2 SYGVNS.

This clonotype was detected many times. The chain links TRBV28 to TRBJ2-5; 10 bases fit TRBD2. J gave up 9 bases and V 6 bases, and 10 bases lay outside the gene matches. Germline loops: CDR1 MDHEN, CDR2 SYDVKM. This CDR3 region has 14 residues. The CDR3: CASRAGLASSSQYF. CDR3 coding DNA: TGTGCCAGCAGGGCGGGACTAGCGAGCTCGTCCCAGTACTTC.

This sequence joins TRBV5-4 and TRBJ2-5, with D perhaps matching TRBD2 (6 bases). CDR1 is SGHNT and CDR2 is YYREEE in the germline V gene (reference sequence). V was trimmed by 4 bases and J by 11 bases, leaving 18 bases between them. The CDR3 runs to 13 residues. The CDR3 reads CASSPGVLLWQYF. CDR3 DNA sequence: TGTGCCAGCAGCCCGGGGGTCCTACTCTGGCAGTACTTC. The full variable domain, with the rest looked up from reference TRBV5-4 and TRBJ2-5, is ETGVTQSPTHLIKTRGQQVTLRCSSQSGHNTVSWYQQALGQGPQFIFQYYREEENGRGNFPPRFSGLQFPNYSSELNVNALELDDSALYLCASSPGVLLWQYFGPGTRLLVL.

This chain uses TRBV27 with TRBJ2-5; TRBD1 matches at 9 bases. The CDR3 totals 15 residues. The germline V gene encodes CDR1 MNHEY and CDR2 SMNVEV (reference sequence). V lost 8 bases, J lost 11 bases, and 18 bases stayed unmatched. DNA of the CDR3: TGTGCCAGCTGCTATTCCGGGACAGGGTCCAATGAGCAGTACTTC. Its protein product is CASCYSGTGSNEQYF.

CDR3 loop: CATSDTGRSSYNEQFF. DNA of the CDR3: TGTGCCACCAGTGATACTGGGCGCAGCTCCTACAATGAGCAGTTCTTC. This chain links TRBV24-1 with TRBJ2-1, with D unresolved. Looked up from germline, CDR1 is KGHDR and CDR2 is SFDVKD. V lost 3 bases and J 0 bases, leaving 11 bases between the germline ends. The CDR3 has 16 residues.

About this clonotype itself: An end of the junction does not agree with germline; a read error may underlie this. This chain connects TRBV27 to TRBJ2-3; 8 nucleotides agree with TRBD2. This CDR3 has 15 residues. Germline lookup yields CDR1 MNHEY and CDR2 SMNVEV (reference sequence). CDR3 sequence reads: CASSFQSGGTDSQYF. The CDR3 coding sequence is TGTGCCAGCAGTTTCCAAAGCGGGGGAACAGATTCGCAGTATTTT.

This clonotype turned up a few times. This chain joins TRBV11-2 and TRBJ2-7; no clear D. The germline V gene has CDR1 SGHAT and CDR2 FQNNGV. V was pared by 0 bases and J by 4 bases, with 13 bases between. The CDR3 spans 15 residues. CDR3 protein: CASSLDGVPMYEQYF. The CDR3 nucleotides read TGTGCCAGCAGCTTAGATGGGGTCCCGATGTACGAGCAGTACTTC.

V and J are TRBV12-3 or TRBV12-4 and TRBJ2-1; D gene unclear. The CDR3 runs 12 residues. The V end was cut by 6 bases, the J end by 5 bases, with 8 bases between. The CDR3 nucleotides read TGTGCCAGCAGGACCACAGACAATGAGCAGTTCTTC. Translation: CASRTTDNEQFF.

Remarks on this clonotype: Given a much more abundant clone one base away, this may be a read error. The J gene is TRBJ2-3, the V gene TRBV2; no clear D gene. V was clipped by 3 bases and J by 5 bases, with 9 bases between them. The CDR3 length is 13 residues. From germline, CDR1 is SNHLY and CDR2 FYNNEI. The CDR3 DNA is TGTGCCAGCAGTGAGGTTCGGCTAGATACGCAGTATTTT. This gives the protein CASSEVRLDTQYF.

V usage is TRBV6-2 or TRBV6-3 and J usage is TRBJ2-7, with TRBD1 matching over 9 bases. In germline, CDR1 is MNHEY, CDR2 SVGEGT. This CDR3 has 15 residues. J lost 0 bases, V lost 6 bases, and 6 bases had no gene match. As DNA, the CDR3 is TGTGCCAGCAGCAACAGGGGGCGGCACTCCTACGAGCAGTACTTC. Translated, it gives CASSNRGRHSYEQYF.

This clonotype was counted a few times. The J gene is TRBJ1-2, the V gene TRBV10-3; possible D gene TRBD1, 5 bases. Deletions cut 2 bases from V and 4 bases from J, with 8 bases between. The CDR3 is made up of 13 amino acids. Germline V gene lookup returns CDR1 ENHRY and CDR2 SYGVKD. The DNA for the CDR3 is TGTGCCATCAGTGAGGAGACAGTCTATGGCTACACCTTC. The encoded protein is CAISEETVYGYTF.

This clonotype has just one count. The chain couples TRBV20-1 to TRBJ2-2, with D possibly TRBD2 on 5 matching bases. Germline-derived CDR1 and CDR2 are DFQATT and SNEGSKA (reference sequence). Trimming took off 6 bases at V and 8 bases at J, with 13 bases between the two ends. CDR3 size: 12 residues. As DNA, the CDR3 is TGCAGTGCCAAAAGGGAGTGGGGGGAGCTGTTTTTT. Translating gives CSAKREWGELFF.

About this clonotype itself: One junction end disagrees with the germline gene, perhaps due to a read error. This chain links TRBV27 with TRBJ2-7; 8 nucleotides line up with TRBD2. Germline V gene sequence: CDR1 MNHEY, CDR2 SMNVEV (reference sequence). The CDR3 is 16 amino acids. Here the CDR3 DNA reads TGTGCCAGCAGTGTATATACTAGCGGCAGCTCCTACGGGCAGTACTTC. Encoded protein: CASSVYTSGSSYGQYF.

About this clonotype: An end of the junction differs from the germline gene, which may be a read error. This chain links TRBV29-1 with TRBJ2-3; D is perhaps TRBD1 or TRBD2 (5 bases each). The CDR3 has 14 amino acids. The germline gives CDR1 SQVTM, CDR2 ANQGSEA. CDR3 sequence (DNA): TGCAGCGTTGTAGGGAGAGCTAGCACAGGTACGCAGTATTTT. Translating it yields CSVVGRASTGTQYF.